Below are 3 T cell receptor beta chains sequenced from a single sample in a study of blood T cell repertoires in COVID-19. Produced via immunoSEQ multiplex PCR; TCRdb's table is partial and in-frame only. Of 250,000 to 350,000 clones listed, 90% are singletons. Sequencing was done on a sample of peripheral blood. These receptors originate from a woman aged 25 to 45 with COVID-19, enrolled during active disease.

The chain carries TRBV2 and TRBJ2-3, with D maybe TRBD2 (6 bases). Trimming pared 4 bases from V and 5 bases from J, leaving 13 bases between. CDR1 SNHLY and CDR2 FYNNEI come from the germline V gene. This CDR3 is 14 amino acids long. The CDR3 loop is CASSGAWGLDTQYF. As DNA, the CDR3 is TGTGCCAGCAGTGGCGCGTGGGGACTAGATACGCAGTATTTT.

The chain carries TRBV18 and TRBJ1-3, with D hard to call. Germline V lookup: CDR1 KGHSH, CDR2 LQKENI. The CDR3 extends over 12 amino acids. Trimming pared 8 bases from V and 2 bases from J, leaving 7 bases between. The CDR3 is CASTSPGNTIYF. The CDR3 DNA is TGTGCCAGCACATCCCCTGGAAACACCATATATTTT.

This chain uses TRBV5-6 with TRBJ2-4; 8 bases are shared with TRBD1. Germline values: CDR1 SGHDT, CDR2 YYEEEE. The ends lost 3 bases at V and 6 bases at J; junction bases unmatched: 11. The CDR3 runs 16 residues. The CDR3 spells CASSYGQGQGGNIQYF. The CDR3 region has the DNA TGTGCCAGCAGCTACGGACAGGGACAAGGTGGAAACATTCAGTACTTC.